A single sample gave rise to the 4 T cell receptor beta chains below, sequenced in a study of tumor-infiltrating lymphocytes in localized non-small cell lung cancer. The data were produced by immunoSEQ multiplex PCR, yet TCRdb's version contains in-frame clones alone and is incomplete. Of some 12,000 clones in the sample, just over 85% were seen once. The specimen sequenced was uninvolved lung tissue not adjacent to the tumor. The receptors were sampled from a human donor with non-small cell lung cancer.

The CDR3 reads CASSLGFTGENTEAFF. In DNA form, the CDR3 reads TGTGCCAGCAGCTTGGGGTTCACAGGGGAGAACACTGAAGCTTTCTTT. The chain employs TRBV5-6 and TRBJ1-1; 7 bases agree with TRBD1. The CDR3 has 16 residues. The germline CDR1 and CDR2 sequences are SGHDT and YYEEEE. Trimming cost V 0 bases and J 1 base; bases outside gene matches: 6.

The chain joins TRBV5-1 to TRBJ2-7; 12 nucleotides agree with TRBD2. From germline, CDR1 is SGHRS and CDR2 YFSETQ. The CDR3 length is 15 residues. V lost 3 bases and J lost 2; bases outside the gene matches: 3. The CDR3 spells CASSWTSGVTYEQYF. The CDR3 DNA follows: TGCGCCAGCAGCTGGACTAGCGGGGTAACCTACGAGCAGTACTTC.

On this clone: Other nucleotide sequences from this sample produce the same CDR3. The CDR3 protein is CASSLDPGQGVKAHEQYF. The CDR3 region has the DNA TGTGCCAGCAGCTTAGATCCGGGACAGGGTGTAAAGGCCCACGAGCAGTACTTC. The rearrangement joins TRBV7-9 to TRBJ2-7; 9 bases align to TRBD1. Germline values: CDR1 SEHNR, CDR2 FQNEAQ (reference sequence). The CDR3 has 18 residues. Losses at the gene ends were 1 base for V and 5 bases for J; bases not matched to a gene: 15.

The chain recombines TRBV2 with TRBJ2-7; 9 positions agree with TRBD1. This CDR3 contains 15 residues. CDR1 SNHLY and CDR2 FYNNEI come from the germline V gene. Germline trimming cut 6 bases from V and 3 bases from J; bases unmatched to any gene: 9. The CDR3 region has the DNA TGTGCCAGCAGGGCCACAGGGGGCCAGGGCTACGAGCAGTACTTC. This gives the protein CASRATGGQGYEQYF.